The clone carrying this T cell receptor beta chain appeared many times. Its antigen is not known. The sample originates from a study of T cells after yellow fever vaccination. The V end was cut by 0 bases, the J end by 2 bases, with 17 bases between. Germline CDR1 SGHDN, CDR2 FVKESK. CDR3 size: 17 residues. In making TCR cDNA, 5'RACE template switching added a universal primer site and UMIs to it. TCRdb called the 5' RACE reads again in MiXCR, with one record for every CDR3 protein. This sample has some 250,000 distinct CDR3 sequences; more than 3.5% occur once, and the top ten carry about 19%. Study findings and constraints: Abundant clonotypes from the bulk population could contaminate FACS-sorted repertoires. The secondary response was weaker but peaked faster, day 5 versus 15. Most primary-vaccination clones recurred post-booster (around 95% CD4, about 90% CD8).

This TCR was recovered from a man aged 18-30 years who received the YFV17D yellow fever vaccine. The sequenced sample was PBMCs, obtained 15 days after the yellow fever booster vaccination. The V gene is TRBV14, the J gene TRBJ2-7, with D perhaps matching TRBD1 or TRBD2 (5 bases each). In DNA, the CDR3 is TGTGCCAGCAGCCAAGATAGGGCCAGGGACCTCGCCTACGAGCAGTACGTC. Translated: CASSQDRARDLAYEQYV.